A selection of T cell receptor beta chains follows, all from one sample in a study of blood T cell repertoires in COVID-19. Clones were sequenced by immunoSEQ multiplex PCR, and TCRdb holds only the in-frame ones, with some missing. In the table there are roughly 80,000 clones, about 85% of which are singletons. The specimen was peripheral blood. The receptors were sampled from a man aged 55 to 69 with active or convalescent COVID-19. CDR3s include the opening cysteine and the closing phenylalanine or tryptophan. The order of the fields is D gene, J gene, V gene, clone size, CDR3 DNA, CDR3 protein. A D gene is named only where the DNA matches it firmly. Clone size is shown for a subset of rows, as once, few, many or a class of expanded clone.

d_gene: TRBD1; j_gene: TRBJ2-7; v_gene: TRBV9; abundance: medium-sized; CDR3nt: TGTGCCAGCAGCCCCGGGACAGGGTTCTACGAGCAGTACTTC; CDR3aa: CASSPGTGFYEQYF
d_gene: -; j_gene: TRBJ2-1; v_gene: TRBV10-2; abundance: once; CDR3nt: TGCGCCAGCAGTGAGTACTTCAACAATGAGCAGTTCTTC; CDR3aa: CASSEYFNNEQFF
d_gene: TRBD1; j_gene: TRBJ2-7; v_gene: TRBV4-1; abundance: once; CDR3nt: TGCGCCAGCAGCCAAGGGACAGGGGAACCCTACGAGCAGTACTTC; CDR3aa: CASSQGTGEPYEQYF
d_gene: TRBD1; j_gene: TRBJ1-6; v_gene: TRBV18; abundance: -; CDR3nt: TGTGCCAGCTCACCAGGGACAGGGAATAATTCACCCCTCCACTTT; CDR3aa: CASSPGTGNNSPLHF
d_gene: -; j_gene: TRBJ1-3; v_gene: TRBV9; abundance: once; CDR3nt: TGTGCCAGCAGCCCTAGAGAGGGCTCTGGAAACACCATATATTTT; CDR3aa: CASSPREGSGNTIYF
d_gene: -; j_gene: TRBJ2-1; v_gene: TRBV5-4; abundance: once; CDR3nt: TGTGCCAGCAGCTTGGACAGGCCAGACAATGAGCAGTTCTTC; CDR3aa: CASSLDRPDNEQFF
d_gene: -; j_gene: TRBJ2-3; v_gene: TRBV6-6; abundance: -; CDR3nt: TGTGCCAGCAGTACTCGACAGGACGCCACAGATACGCAGTATTTT; CDR3aa: CASSTRQDATDTQYF
d_gene: -; j_gene: TRBJ2-7; v_gene: TRBV10-3; abundance: once; CDR3nt: TGTGCCATCTCGACCACAGGTTACGAGCAGTACTTC; CDR3aa: CAISTTGYEQYF
d_gene: -; j_gene: TRBJ1-3; v_gene: TRBV18; abundance: -; CDR3nt: TGTGCCAGCTCACCACTGTATGGGAGCGACTCTGGAAACACCATATATTTT; CDR3aa: CASSPLYGSDSGNTIYF
d_gene: -; j_gene: TRBJ2-2; v_gene: TRBV6-5; abundance: -; CDR3nt: TGTGCCAGCAGCCGACAGGCCATGAACACCGGGGAGCTGTTTTTT; CDR3aa: CASSRQAMNTGELFF
d_gene: TRBD1; j_gene: TRBJ2-7; v_gene: TRBV18; abundance: few; CDR3nt: TGTGCCAGCTCACCCGCGACAGGGACCGGGTACGAGCAGTACTTC; CDR3aa: CASSPATGTGYEQYF
d_gene: TRBD2; j_gene: TRBJ2-6; v_gene: TRBV4-3; abundance: -; CDR3nt: TGCGCCAGCAGCCAAGCTCGGCAGGGACTAAGGGGGGCCAACGTCCTGACTTTC; CDR3aa: CASSQARQGLRGANVLTF
d_gene: TRBD2; j_gene: TRBJ2-3; v_gene: TRBV7-2; abundance: -; CDR3nt: TGTGCCAGCAGCTTAGTAGCGGGGGGGGTGGATACGCAGTATTTT; CDR3aa: CASSLVAGGVDTQYF
d_gene: -; j_gene: TRBJ2-2; v_gene: TRBV6-1; abundance: once; CDR3nt: TGTGCCAGCCGGGTGGGCGGGGAGCTGTTTTTT; CDR3aa: CASRVGGELFF
d_gene: TRBD2; j_gene: TRBJ2-1; v_gene: TRBV6-2/TRBV6-3; abundance: -; CDR3nt: TGTGCCAGCAGTCAGGGGACTAGCCAGGCCAATGAGCAGTTCTTC; CDR3aa: CASSQGTSQANEQFF
d_gene: -; j_gene: TRBJ1-4; v_gene: TRBV30; abundance: -; CDR3nt: TGTGCCTGGAGTGTAGGCGCGGCAGGGCGAGTTGAAAAACTGTTTTTT; CDR3aa: CAWSVGAAGRVEKLFF
d_gene: TRBD2; j_gene: TRBJ2-5; v_gene: TRBV13; abundance: -; CDR3nt: TGTGCCAGCAGTTCGGGACTAGCTGGGACCCAGTACTTC; CDR3aa: CASSSGLAGTQYF
d_gene: TRBD1; j_gene: TRBJ2-7; v_gene: TRBV9; abundance: once; CDR3nt: TGTGCCAGCAGCGAAGGACAGGGTGGAGAGCAGTACTTC; CDR3aa: CASSEGQGGEQYF
d_gene: -; j_gene: TRBJ1-1; v_gene: TRBV6-5; abundance: -; CDR3nt: TGTGCCAGCAGTTACGCAGGGATCCGGACGAACACTGAAGCTTTCTTT; CDR3aa: CASSYAGIRTNTEAFF
d_gene: TRBD2; j_gene: TRBJ2-1; v_gene: TRBV14; abundance: -; CDR3nt: TGTGCCAGCAGCCAAGGCGGGGGTTTCTACAATGAGCAGTTCTTC; CDR3aa: CASSQGGGFYNEQFF
d_gene: TRBD1; j_gene: TRBJ1-3; v_gene: TRBV5-4; abundance: -; CDR3nt: TGTGCCAGCAGCGCTTGGATAGGGGGCGCCGGAAACACCATATATTTT; CDR3aa: CASSAWIGGAGNTIYF
d_gene: TRBD2; j_gene: TRBJ2-1; v_gene: TRBV6-5; abundance: -; CDR3nt: TGTGCCAGCAGTTACTCTAGCGGGGAAATTTACAATGAGCAGTTCTTC; CDR3aa: CASSYSSGEIYNEQFF
d_gene: -; j_gene: TRBJ1-6; v_gene: TRBV7-9; abundance: few; CDR3nt: TGTGCCAGCAGCTTATTTCAATCACCCCTCCACTTT; CDR3aa: CASSLFQSPLHF
d_gene: -; j_gene: TRBJ1-2; v_gene: TRBV7-9; abundance: -; CDR3nt: TGTGCCAGCAGCTTACAAACCGGGTATGGCTACACCTTC; CDR3aa: CASSLQTGYGYTF
d_gene: TRBD1; j_gene: TRBJ1-1; v_gene: TRBV3-1/TRBV3-2; abundance: -; CDR3nt: TGTGCCAGCAGCATAAGACAGGGCCATACTGAAGCTTTCTTT; CDR3aa: CASSIRQGHTEAFF
d_gene: TRBD1; j_gene: TRBJ1-6; v_gene: TRBV4-1; abundance: few; CDR3nt: TGCGCCAGCAGCCAGATCGCAATCTCAGGGGGGAGATCACCCCTCCACTTT; CDR3aa: CASSQIAISGGRSPLHF
d_gene: TRBD1; j_gene: TRBJ1-2; v_gene: TRBV27; abundance: -; CDR3nt: TGTGCCAGCAGCCGAGTAGGGGGCTCAAACTATGGCTACACCTTC; CDR3aa: CASSRVGGSNYGYTF
d_gene: TRBD2; j_gene: TRBJ2-1; v_gene: TRBV27; abundance: -; CDR3nt: TGTGCCAGCAGTTTATCGACTAGCGGGGGAAGGGACTACAATGAGCAGTTCTTC; CDR3aa: CASSLSTSGGRDYNEQFF
d_gene: TRBD2; j_gene: TRBJ2-7; v_gene: TRBV5-1; abundance: -; CDR3nt: TGCGCCAGCAGCTCCTTAGCGGGGGGGAACGAGCAGTACTTC; CDR3aa: CASSSLAGGNEQYF
d_gene: -; j_gene: TRBJ1-2; v_gene: TRBV7-3; abundance: -; CDR3nt: TGTGCCAGCAGCTCCACCCCGGGAGGAGCTAACTATGGCTACACCTTC; CDR3aa: CASSSTPGGANYGYTF
d_gene: TRBD1; j_gene: TRBJ1-2; v_gene: TRBV6-5; abundance: -; CDR3nt: TGTGCCAGCAGTTTGGACAGGGACGACTATGGCTACACCTTC; CDR3aa: CASSLDRDDYGYTF
d_gene: TRBD1; j_gene: TRBJ1-5; v_gene: TRBV6-2/TRBV6-3; abundance: -; CDR3nt: TGTGCCAGCAGTTCCGGACAGGGTTTTCGCAATCAGCCCCAGCATTTT; CDR3aa: CASSSGQGFRNQPQHF
d_gene: -; j_gene: TRBJ1-5; v_gene: TRBV2; abundance: -; CDR3nt: TGTGCCAGCAGTGAATCACAGCCCCAGCATTTT; CDR3aa: CASSESQPQHF